A selection of T cell receptor beta chains follows, all from one sample in a study of beta chain features in type 1 diabetes. TCRdb keeps only in-frame clones here, not all; method: immunoSEQ multiplex PCR. The sample shows about 320,000 clones, 11% to 15% of them seen only once. Sequenced: central memory CD4+ T cells from blood. These receptors all stem from a man aged 25-45 years in good health. CDR3s include the opening cysteine and the closing phenylalanine or tryptophan. A D gene is named only where the DNA matches it firmly. Expanded clones are given a class, and other clones once, few, many or no size at all.

CASSLGGSNQPQHF	TGTGCCAGCAGTTTGGGGGGGAGCAATCAGCCCCAGCATTTT	TRBJ1-5	TRBV28	.	.
CASRGSGIRPDTQYF	TGTGCCAGCAGAGGTAGCGGGATTCGCCCAGATACGCAGTATTTT	TRBJ2-3	TRBV2	TRBD2	few
CASSLSGRGGFDEQFF	TGTGCCAGCAGCTTGAGCGGGCGGGGGGGCTTTGATGAGCAGTTCTTC	TRBJ2-1	TRBV5-4	TRBD2	.
CASSERVQAGYTDTQYF	TGTGCCAGCAGTGAGAGAGTACAAGCGGGTTACACAGATACGCAGTATTTT	TRBJ2-3	TRBV5-4	.	few
CASSLSSRDTQYF	TGTGCCAGCAGCTTATCGTCCCGGGATACGCAGTATTTT	TRBJ2-3	TRBV7-3	.	.
CASSTGPENVYF	TGTGCCAGCAGCACCGGCCCGGAGAATGTGTATTTT	TRBJ2-3	TRBV11-2	.	.
CASSQDLGTGGNTIYF	TGCGCCAGCAGCCAAGATCTTGGGACAGGGGGAAACACCATATATTTT	TRBJ1-3	TRBV4-3	TRBD1	.
CASSLVEDEQFF	TGTGCCAGCAGCTTAGTTGAGGATGAGCAGTTCTTC	TRBJ2-1	TRBV7-9	.	many
CASSEDLSGRETQYF	TGTGCCAGCAGCGAAGACCTCTCCGGGCGAGAGACCCAGTACTTC	TRBJ2-5	TRBV9	.	few
CASSPSFGGEQYF	TGTGCCAGCAGCCCGAGCTTTGGCGGCGAGCAGTACTTC	TRBJ2-7	TRBV7-9	.	many
CASSPAGDQPQHF	TGTGCCAGCTCCCCGGCAGGGGATCAGCCCCAGCATTTT	TRBJ1-5	TRBV18	.	many
CASRLENSPLHF	TGCGCCAGCAGACTTGAGAATTCACCCCTCCACTTT	TRBJ1-6	TRBV5-1	.	.
CASSLRGGQPAGANVLTF	TGTGCCAGCAGTTTGCGGGGGGGACAGCCCGCTGGGGCCAACGTCCTGACTTTC	TRBJ2-6	TRBV27	TRBD2	.
CAWNQNTEAFF	TGTGCCTGGAATCAGAACACTGAAGCTTTCTTT	TRBJ1-1	TRBV30	.	.
CASSQDAGLWNEQFF	TGTGCCAGCAGCCAAGACGCGGGACTTTGGAATGAGCAGTTCTTC	TRBJ2-1	TRBV14	.	many
CASSQDGGSTYNEQFF	TGCGCCAGCAGCCAAGATGGGGGGTCTACCTACAATGAGCAGTTCTTC	TRBJ2-1	TRBV4-3	.	few
CASSPDPGTDIMPQHF	TGTGCCAGCAGTCCGGACCCCGGGACGGATATCATGCCCCAGCATTTT	TRBJ1-5	TRBV6-4	.	few
CASSYQQGRSNEQFF	TGTGCCAGCAGTTATCAACAGGGAAGGTCCAATGAGCAGTTCTTC	TRBJ2-1	TRBV6-5	.	few
CAISPGVLEPQHF	TGTGCCATCAGCCCCGGTGTTCTGGAACCCCAGCATTTT	TRBJ1-5	TRBV10-3	.	.
CASSRDRVRGNIQYF	TGTGCCAGCAGCAGGGACAGGGTTCGTGGAAACATTCAGTACTTC	TRBJ2-4	TRBV7-2	TRBD1	.
CASSEGWTEAFF	TGTGCCAGCTCTGAGGGTTGGACTGAAGCTTTCTTT	TRBJ1-1	TRBV18	.	.
CASSSDHGGYTF	TGTGCCAGCAGCTCAGACCACGGCGGCTACACCTTC	TRBJ1-2	TRBV7-8	.	few
CASSHRAGLGNTIYF	TGTGCCAGCAGCCATAGGGCAGGGCTTGGAAACACCATATATTTT	TRBJ1-3	TRBV7-8	.	few
CASSLGTGGSSPLHF	TGTGCCAGCAGCTTAGGGACAGGGGGTTCTTCACCCCTCCACTTT	TRBJ1-6	TRBV5-4	TRBD1	.
CASSPIGSLGGYTF	TGTGCCAGCAGCCCCATTGGAAGCCTTGGTGGCTACACCTTC	TRBJ1-2	TRBV7-9	.	few
CASSRGTNYNEQFF	TGTGCCAGCAGCCGAGGGACTAACTACAATGAGCAGTTCTTC	TRBJ2-1	TRBV7-2	TRBD2	few
CASSLGSGTFTDTQYF	TGTGCCAGCAGCTTAGGTTCCGGGACCTTTACAGATACGCAGTATTTT	TRBJ2-3	TRBV11-2	.	few
CASSLPGADSYEQYF	TGTGCCAGCAGCTTGCCGGGCGCAGACTCCTACGAGCAGTACTTC	TRBJ2-7	TRBV5-6	.	.
CASSQDRTGYGYTF	TGTGCCAGCAGCCAAGATAGGACAGGGTATGGCTACACCTTC	TRBJ1-2	TRBV4-2	TRBD1	.
CASSPGLDGYF	TGTGCCAGCAGTCCGGGGTTGGACGGGTACTTC	TRBJ2-7	TRBV7-9	.	.
CSVESPEAIAETQYF	TGCAGCGTTGAATCCCCCGAGGCGATCGCGGAGACCCAGTACTTC	TRBJ2-5	TRBV29-1	.	.
CASSLGPGSTDTQYF	TGTGCCAGCAGCTTGGGGCCAGGGAGCACAGATACGCAGTATTTT	TRBJ2-3	TRBV5-6	.	few
CASRDRALYNEQFF	TGTGCCAGCAGGGACCGGGCCCTATACAATGAGCAGTTCTTC	TRBJ2-1	TRBV28	.	many
CASSMGGKNQPQHF	TGCGCCAGCAGCATGGGGGGTAAGAATCAGCCCCAGCATTTT	TRBJ1-5	TRBV5-1	.	.
CASRLNPGPPYEQYF	TGTGCCAGCAGACTCAACCCGGGTCCACCTTACGAGCAGTACTTC	TRBJ2-7	TRBV6-1	.	few
CASGLVRQPQHF	TGTGCTAGTGGTTTGGTACGTCAGCCCCAGCATTTT	TRBJ1-5	TRBV12-5	.	.
CASSIPQGPHYGYTF	TGTGCCAGTAGTATCCCCCAGGGCCCCCACTATGGCTACACCTTC	TRBJ1-2	TRBV19	.	.
CASSLASNYNEQFF	TGTGCCAGCAGCTTGGCGTCCAATTACAATGAGCAGTTCTTC	TRBJ2-1	TRBV5-4	.	many
CASSRGESTNEKLFF	TGCGCCAGCAGCAGGGGGGAATCAACTAATGAAAAACTGTTTTTT	TRBJ1-4	TRBV5-1	.	few
CATSRVPTGEYGYTF	TGTGCCACCAGCAGAGTCCCTACAGGGGAGTATGGCTACACCTTC	TRBJ1-2	TRBV15	TRBD1	.
CASSIGFTDTQYF	TGTGCCAGTAGTATTGGTTTTACAGATACGCAGTATTTT	TRBJ2-3	TRBV19	.	few
CASSSTRNTIYF	TGTGCCAGCAGTTCCACACGAAACACCATATATTTT	TRBJ1-3	TRBV10-3	.	few
CASSYGQGGWSNQPQHF	TGTGCCAGCAGTTATGGCCAGGGAGGATGGAGCAATCAGCCCCAGCATTTT	TRBJ1-5	TRBV27	.	few